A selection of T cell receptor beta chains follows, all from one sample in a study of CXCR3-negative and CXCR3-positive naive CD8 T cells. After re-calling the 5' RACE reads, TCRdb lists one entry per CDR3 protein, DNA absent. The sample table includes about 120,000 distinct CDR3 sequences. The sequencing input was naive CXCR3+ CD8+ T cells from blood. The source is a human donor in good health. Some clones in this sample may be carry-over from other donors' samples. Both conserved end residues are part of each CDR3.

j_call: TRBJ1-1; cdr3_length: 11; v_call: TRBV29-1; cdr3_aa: CSVSVNTEALF
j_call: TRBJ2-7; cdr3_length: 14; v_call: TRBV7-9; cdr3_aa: CASSGVGTAYEQYF
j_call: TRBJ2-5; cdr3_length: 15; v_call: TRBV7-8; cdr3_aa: CASSPRTPGGETQYF
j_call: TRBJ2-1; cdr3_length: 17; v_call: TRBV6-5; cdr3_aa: CASSYSPGDSLLNEQFF
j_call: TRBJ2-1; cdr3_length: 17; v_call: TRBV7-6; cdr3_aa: CASSLASASGFLNEQFF
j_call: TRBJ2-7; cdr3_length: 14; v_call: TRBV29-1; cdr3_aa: CSVDRGDNSYEQYF
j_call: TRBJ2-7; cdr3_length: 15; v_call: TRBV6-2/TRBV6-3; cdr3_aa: CASSTPGGGDYEQYF
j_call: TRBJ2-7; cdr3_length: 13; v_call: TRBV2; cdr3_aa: CASSGTGGYEQYF
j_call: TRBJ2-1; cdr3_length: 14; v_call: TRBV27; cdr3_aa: CASGIGYSYNKQFF
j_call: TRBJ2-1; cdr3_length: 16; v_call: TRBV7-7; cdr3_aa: CASSFSLAGGPDEQFF
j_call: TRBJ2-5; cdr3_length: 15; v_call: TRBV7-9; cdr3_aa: CASSLVQTGRETQYF
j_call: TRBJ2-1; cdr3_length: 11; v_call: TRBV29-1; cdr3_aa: CSVVFPNEQFF
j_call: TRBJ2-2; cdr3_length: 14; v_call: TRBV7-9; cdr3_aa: CASGKTAYTGELFF
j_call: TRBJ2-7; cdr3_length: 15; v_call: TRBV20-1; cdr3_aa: CSANPTSGFTYEQYF
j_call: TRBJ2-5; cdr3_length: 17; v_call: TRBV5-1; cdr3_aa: CASSSTSGGEKQETQYF
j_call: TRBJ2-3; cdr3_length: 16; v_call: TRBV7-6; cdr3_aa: CASSFLAGGSEDTQYF
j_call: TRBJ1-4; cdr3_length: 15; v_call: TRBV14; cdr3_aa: CASSQQGSADEKLFF
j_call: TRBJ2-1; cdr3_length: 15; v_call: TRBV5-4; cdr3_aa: CASSLGTSIGNEQFF
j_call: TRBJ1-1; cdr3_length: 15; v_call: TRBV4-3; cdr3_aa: CASSQSRQGMVEAFF
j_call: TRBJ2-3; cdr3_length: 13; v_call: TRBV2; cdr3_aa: CAGSGTSPDTQYF
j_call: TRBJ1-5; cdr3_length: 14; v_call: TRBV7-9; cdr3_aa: CASSLGGVPQPQHF
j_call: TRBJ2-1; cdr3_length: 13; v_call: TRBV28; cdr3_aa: CASSFMASGTISF
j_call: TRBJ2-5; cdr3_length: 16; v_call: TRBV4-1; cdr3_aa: CASSHGLAGTQETQYF
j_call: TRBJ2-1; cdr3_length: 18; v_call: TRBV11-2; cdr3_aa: CASSLATFGGLSYNEQFF
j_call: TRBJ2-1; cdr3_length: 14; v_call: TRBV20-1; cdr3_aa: CSATRAPKGDERFF
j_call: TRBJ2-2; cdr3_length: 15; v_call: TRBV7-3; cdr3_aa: CASSLQDGLGGELFF
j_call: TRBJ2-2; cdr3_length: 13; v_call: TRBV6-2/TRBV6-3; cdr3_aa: CASSSQEGGELFF
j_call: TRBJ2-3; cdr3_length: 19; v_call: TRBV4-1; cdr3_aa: CASSRLGLAGGTSTDTQYF
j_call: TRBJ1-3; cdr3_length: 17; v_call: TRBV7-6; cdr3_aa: CASSLTRHPSSGNTIYF
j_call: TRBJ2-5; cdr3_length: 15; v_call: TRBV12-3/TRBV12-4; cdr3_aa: CASSPGTGGSETQYF
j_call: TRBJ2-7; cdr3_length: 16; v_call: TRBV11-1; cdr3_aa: CASSLGAVKSSYEQYF
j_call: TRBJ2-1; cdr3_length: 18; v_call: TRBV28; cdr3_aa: CASSLELAGAGGGNEQFF
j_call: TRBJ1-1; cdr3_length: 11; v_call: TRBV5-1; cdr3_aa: CASGGGTEAFF
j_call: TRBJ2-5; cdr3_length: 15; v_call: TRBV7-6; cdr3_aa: CASSLLVPNPETQYF
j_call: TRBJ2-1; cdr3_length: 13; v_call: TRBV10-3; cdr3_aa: CAISESIIDEQFF
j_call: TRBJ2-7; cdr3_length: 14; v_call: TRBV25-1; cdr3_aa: CASSGTGASYEQYF
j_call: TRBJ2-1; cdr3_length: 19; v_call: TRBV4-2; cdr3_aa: CASSQDWVLAGLGANEQFF
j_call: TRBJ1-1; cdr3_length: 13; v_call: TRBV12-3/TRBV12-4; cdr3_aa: CASRAEGLWGAFF
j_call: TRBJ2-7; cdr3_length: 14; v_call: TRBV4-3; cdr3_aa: CASSQDTGSYEQYF
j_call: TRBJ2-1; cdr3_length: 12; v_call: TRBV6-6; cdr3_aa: CASSYSDNEQFF
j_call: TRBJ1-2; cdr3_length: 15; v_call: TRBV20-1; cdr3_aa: CSARDSRQGNYGYTF
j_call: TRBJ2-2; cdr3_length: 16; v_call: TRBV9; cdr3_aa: CASRRRVGRGSGELFF
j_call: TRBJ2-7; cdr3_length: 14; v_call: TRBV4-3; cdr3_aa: CASSQTTETYEQYF
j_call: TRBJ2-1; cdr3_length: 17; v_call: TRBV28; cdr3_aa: CASTISWLGKALNEQFF
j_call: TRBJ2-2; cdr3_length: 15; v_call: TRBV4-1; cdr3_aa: CASSQRDGDTGELFF
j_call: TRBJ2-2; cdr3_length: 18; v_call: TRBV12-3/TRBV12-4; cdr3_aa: CASSLDPTGGLDTGELFF
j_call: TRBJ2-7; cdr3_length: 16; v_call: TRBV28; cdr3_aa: CASSFRPNAPYYEQYF
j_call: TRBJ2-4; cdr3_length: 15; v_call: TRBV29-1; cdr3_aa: CSVEDLWGKENIQYF
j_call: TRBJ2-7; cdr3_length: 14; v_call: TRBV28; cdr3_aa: CASRPTGEAYEQYF
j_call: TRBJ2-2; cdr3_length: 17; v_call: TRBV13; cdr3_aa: CASSPIDGKPNTGELFF
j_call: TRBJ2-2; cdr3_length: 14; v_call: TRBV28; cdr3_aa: CASGYRGLAGELFF
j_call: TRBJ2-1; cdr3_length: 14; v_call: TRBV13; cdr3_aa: CASSTLPGGREQFF
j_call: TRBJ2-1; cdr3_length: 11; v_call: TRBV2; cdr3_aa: CASLTLGQQFF